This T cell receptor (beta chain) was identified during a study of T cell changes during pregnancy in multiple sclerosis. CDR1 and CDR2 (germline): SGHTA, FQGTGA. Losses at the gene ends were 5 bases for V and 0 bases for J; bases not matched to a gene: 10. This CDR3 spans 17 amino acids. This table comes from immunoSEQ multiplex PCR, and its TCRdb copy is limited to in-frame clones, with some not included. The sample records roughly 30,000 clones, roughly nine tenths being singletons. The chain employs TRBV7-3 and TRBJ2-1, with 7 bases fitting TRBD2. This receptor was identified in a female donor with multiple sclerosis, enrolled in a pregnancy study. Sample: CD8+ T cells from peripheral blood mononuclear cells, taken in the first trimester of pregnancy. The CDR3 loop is CASSPGGSGYSYNEQFF. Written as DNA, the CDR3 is TGTGCCAGCAGCCCCGGGGGTAGCGGGTACTCCTACAATGAGCAGTTCTTC. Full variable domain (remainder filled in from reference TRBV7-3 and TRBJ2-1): GAGVSQTPSNKVTEKGKYVELRCDPISGHTALYWYRQSLGQGPEFLIYFQGTGAADDSGLPNDRFFAVRPEGSVSTLKIQRTERGDSAVYLCASSPGGSGYSYNEQFFGPGTRLTVL.